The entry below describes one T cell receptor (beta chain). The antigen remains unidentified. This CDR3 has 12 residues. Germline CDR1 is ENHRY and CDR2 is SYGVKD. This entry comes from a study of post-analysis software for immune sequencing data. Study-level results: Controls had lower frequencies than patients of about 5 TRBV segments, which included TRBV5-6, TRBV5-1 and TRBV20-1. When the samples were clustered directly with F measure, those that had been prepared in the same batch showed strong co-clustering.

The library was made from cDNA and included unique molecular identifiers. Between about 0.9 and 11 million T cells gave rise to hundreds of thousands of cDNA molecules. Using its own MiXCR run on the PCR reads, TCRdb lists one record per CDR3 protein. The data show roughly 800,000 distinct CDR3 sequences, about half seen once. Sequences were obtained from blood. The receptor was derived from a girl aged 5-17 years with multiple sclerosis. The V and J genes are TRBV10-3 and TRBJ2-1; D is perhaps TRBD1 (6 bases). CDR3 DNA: TGTGCGCTCAGGGGCACCAAAAATGAGCAGTTCTTC. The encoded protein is CALRGTKNEQFF.